What follows is one TCR beta chain and its context. Its antigen is unidentified. This sample also contains other DNA sequences that code for the same CDR3. When replicate PCRs were run on unsorted PBMC, they used around 290 ng DNA, tens of thousands of T cell genomes. Clones were sequenced by immunoSEQ multiplex PCR, and TCRdb holds only the in-frame ones, with some missing. In the table there are about half a million clones, over 70% of which are singletons. From germline, CDR1 is SGDLS and CDR2 YYNGEE. The V segment lost 4 bases and the J segment 2 bases; nucleotides outside the gene matches: 4. This CDR3 has 14 residues. This specimen belongs to a study of shared clonotypes between healthy human individuals. Study-wide findings and caveats: The sole specimen, blood, was sampled, and tissue repertoires likely differ.

The V call is TRBV9, the J call TRBJ1-1; 8 nucleotides agree with TRBD1. The receptor was isolated from a woman between 40 and 50 years old in good health. Some clones in this sample may be carry-over from other donors' samples. The sequenced sample was PBMCs. CDR3: CASSPGQGNTEAFF. In DNA, the CDR3 is TGTGCCAGCAGCCCAGGACAGGGCAACACTGAAGCTTTCTTT.